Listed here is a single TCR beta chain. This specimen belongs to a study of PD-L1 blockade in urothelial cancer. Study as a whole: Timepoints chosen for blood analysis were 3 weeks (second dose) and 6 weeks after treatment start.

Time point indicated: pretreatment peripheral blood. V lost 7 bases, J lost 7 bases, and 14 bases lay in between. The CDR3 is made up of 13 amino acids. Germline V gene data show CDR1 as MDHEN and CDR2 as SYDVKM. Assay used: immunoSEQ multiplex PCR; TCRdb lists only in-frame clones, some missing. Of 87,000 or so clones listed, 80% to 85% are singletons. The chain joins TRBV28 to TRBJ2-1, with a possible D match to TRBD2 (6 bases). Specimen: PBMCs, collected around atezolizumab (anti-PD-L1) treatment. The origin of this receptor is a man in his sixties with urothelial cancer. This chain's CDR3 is CASKIGGRNEQFF. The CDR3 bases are TGTGCCAGCAAAATCGGGGGTCGTAATGAGCAGTTCTTC.